Listed here are 12 T cell receptor beta chains from one sample, sequenced in a study of T-cell reconstitution after alpha-beta-depleted transplantation in children (dated by TCRdb to 2016 to 2017). Libraries were built with PCR. The instrument was an Illumina HiSeq 2500. TCR libraries were prepared with molecular barcoding, using unique molecular identifiers to normalize TCRbeta repertoire quantification. TCRdb applied fastp at Q25 and MiXCR to the public reads, then kept only in-frame beta chains. Under each unique CDR3 protein, matching rows form one entry showing the most common genes and DNA. This sample has about 250,000 distinct CDR3 sequences in its table, and about 24% of those were observed once. About 4.8% of the sample is taken by the ten largest. Taken with the paper, the label for treatment or condition translates to: allogeneic hematopoietic cell transplantation with graft depleted of TCRalphabeta T cells and CD19 B cells.

The sequenced sample was PBMCs, mostly from graft donor cells, obtained 360 days after TCRalphabeta/CD19-depleted stem cell transplant. The source of these receptors is a female patient between 2 and 15 years old who had a stem cell transplant for congenital amegakaryocytic thrombocytopenia, so the T cells may come from the graft donor.

This clonotype was observed a few times. V and J are TRBV4-2 and TRBJ2-3; the match to TRBD2 covers 10 bases. Germline CDR1 reads LGHNA; CDR2 reads YNFKEQ. The CDR3 covers 16 residues. Trimming removed 5 bases from V and 1 base from J; junction bases left unmatched: 6. DNA of the CDR3: TGTGCCAGCAGCACCCAGCTAGCGGGGGGCACAGATACGCAGTATTTT. Translated, it gives CASSTQLAGGTDTQYF.

In its sample, this clonotype was seen a few times. V gene TRBV2 combines with J gene TRBJ2-3, with 12 bases that match TRBD1. Unmatched junction bases numbered 11, after V lost 6 bases and J lost 4 bases. CDR1 is SNHLY, CDR2 FYNNEI, per germline. The CDR3 has 17 residues. CDR3 DNA sequence: TGTGCCAGCAGCGGGGACAGGGGGCGCCGAAATGCAGATACGCAGTATTTT. It yields the protein CASSGDRGRRNADTQYF.

This chain links TRBV29-1 with TRBJ2-7; D is possibly TRBD1 (6 bases). The length of the CDR3 is 14 residues. Trimming left V 4 bases short and J 6 bases short, with 19 bases between. CDR1 and CDR2 from the germline V gene are SQVTM and ANQGSEA. In DNA, the CDR3 is TGCAGCGTTGTCAAATGGGACATCCCTTCCGAGCAGTACTTC. It yields the protein CSVVKWDIPSEQYF.

There are a few counts of this clonotype. V is TRBV2 and J is TRBJ1-1; the D gene is possibly TRBD1 (6 bases). Trimming pared 6 bases from V and 5 bases from J, leaving 13 bases between. Germline V gene lookup returns CDR1 SNHLY and CDR2 FYNNEI. The CDR3 totals 13 residues. The CDR3 loop reads CASSDQGKTEAFF. The CDR3 DNA is TGTGCCAGCAGCGATCAGGGGAAGACTGAAGCTTTCTTT.

This clonotype was seen only a few times. This sequence joins TRBV10-3 and TRBJ2-3, with TRBD1 identical over 7 bases. V shed 10 bases, J shed 0 bases, and the junction held 10 bases outside the gene matches. This CDR3 is 15 amino acids long. Germline CDR1 and CDR2: ENHRY and SYGVKD. CDR3 nucleotide sequence: TGTGCCACCTCGGGACAGTCCTTTAGCACAGATACGCAGTATTTT. Amino acid sequence: CATSGQSFSTDTQYF.

V is TRBV19 and J is TRBJ2-3; 8 bases agree with TRBD1. Losses at the gene ends were 5 bases for V and 1 base for J; bases not matched to a gene: 2. CDR1 is LNHDA, CDR2 SQIVND, per germline (reference sequence). This CDR3 has 14 residues. The CDR3: CASSDRGGTDTQYF. Here the CDR3 DNA reads TGTGCCAGTAGTGACAGGGGAGGCACAGATACGCAGTATTTT.

In this sample, this clonotype turned up a few times. This sequence joins TRBV12-3 or TRBV12-4 and TRBJ1-1; tentative D call: TRBD1 (5 bases). The CDR3 is 12 amino acids. Trimming removed 3 bases at V and 6 bases at J, with 8 bases between. The chain's CDR3 is CASSLVGAEAFF. In DNA form, the CDR3 reads TGTGCCAGCAGTTTGGTGGGGGCTGAAGCTTTCTTT.

The chain combines TRBV7-7 with TRBJ2-7; D is unresolved. Germline V gene sequence: CDR1 SSHAT, CDR2 FNYEAQ (reference sequence). Trimming shortened V by 5 bases and J by 4 bases, and 18 bases separated the two germline ends. CDR3 length: 15 amino acids. Here the CDR3 DNA reads TGTGCCAGCAGCCTCGGGCATGGAAAAGGTTACGAGCAGTACTTC. It translates to CASSLGHGKGYEQYF.

The V call is TRBV4-1, the J call TRBJ2-1; D is perhaps TRBD2 (5 bases). Germline V gives CDR1 MGHRA, CDR2 YSYEKL. There are 16 residues in the CDR3. V was trimmed by 4 bases and J by 9 bases, leaving 22 bases between them. The CDR3 loop is CASSRDERSWVSEQFF. CDR3 sequence (DNA): TGCGCCAGCAGCCGAGATGAGCGGTCGTGGGTCAGTGAGCAGTTCTTC.

The chain carries TRBV20-1 and TRBJ2-5, with D tentatively TRBD2 (5 bases). The CDR3 length is 13 residues. Germline CDR1 reads DFQATT; CDR2 reads SNEGSKA (reference sequence). Trimming removed 6 bases from V and 5 bases from J, with 16 bases in between. The CDR3 nucleotides are TGCAGTGCAAGGACCGAAACGGGGGAGACCCAGTACTTC. Its translation: CSARTETGETQYF.

This chain connects TRBV6-1 to TRBJ1-2; D uncertain. The germline CDR1 and CDR2 sequences are MNHNS and SASEGT. The CDR3 length is 14 residues. V was clipped by 0 bases and J by 8 bases, with 13 bases between them. DNA for the CDR3: TGTGCCAGCAGTGAAGCGAGGGTCTCAGGAGGCTACACCTTC. This encodes CASSEARVSGGYTF.

The CDR3 loop is CASSSKLKDYNQFF. As DNA, the CDR3 is TGCGCCAGCAGCTCCAAACTAAAAGACTATAATCAGTTCTTC. The genes are TRBV5-1 and TRBJ2-1, with D tentatively TRBD2 (5 bases). Per germline, CDR1 SGHRS and CDR2 YFSETQ. The length of the CDR3 is 14 residues. The V end was cut by 3 bases, the J end by 13 bases, with 20 bases between.